A selection of T cell receptor beta chains follows, all from one sample in a study of blood T cell repertoires in COVID-19. Clones were read by immunoSEQ multiplex PCR, and TCRdb kept only the in-frame ones, dropping some. This sample has a few hundred thousand clones; approximately 92% occur once, and the top ten carry around 4.6%. The sample taken for sequencing was peripheral blood. These TCRs come from a middle-aged woman who had recovered from COVID-19. Both conserved end residues are part of each CDR3. A D gene is named only where the DNA matches it firmly. Some rows mark clone size as missing; the rest say once, few, many or name a class of expanded clone.

CDR3	DNA	J	V	size	D
CASSQGGGSVGDYGYTF	TGTGCCAGCAGCCAGGGGGGAGGGAGCGTCGGAGACTATGGCTACACCTTC	TRBJ1-2	TRBV4-2	few	NA
CASWSGNEKLFF	TGTGCCAGTTGGTCAGGGAATGAAAAACTGTTTTTT	TRBJ1-4	TRBV25-1	NA	NA
CASSVGQVASPLHF	TGCGCCAGCAGCGTCGGACAGGTTGCTTCACCCCTCCACTTT	TRBJ1-6	TRBV5-1	many	TRBD1
CASSESVRVGLGYTF	TGTGCCAGCAGTGAATCCGTCAGGGTCGGTCTGGGCTACACCTTC	TRBJ1-2	TRBV6-1	NA	NA
CASRSSYNEQFF	TGTGCCAGCAGGAGCTCCTACAATGAGCAGTTCTTC	TRBJ2-1	TRBV12-3/TRBV12-4	NA	NA
CASSLGQGYMTDTQYF	TGTGCCAGTAGTCTTGGACAGGGTTATATGACAGATACGCAGTATTTT	TRBJ2-3	TRBV19	once	TRBD1
CASSIFTPGQGGGSPLHF	TGTGCCAGCAGCATCTTCACCCCGGGACAGGGAGGTGGTTCACCCCTCCACTTT	TRBJ1-6	TRBV5-5	NA	TRBD1
CASRRQTGGAPHSNQPQHF	TGTGCCAGCAGACGCCAGACAGGGGGCGCCCCTCATAGCAATCAGCCCCAGCATTTT	TRBJ1-5	TRBV27	NA	TRBD1
CASSLERRKLFF	TGTGCCAGCAGCTTAGAGCGGAGAAAACTGTTTTTT	TRBJ1-4	TRBV11-2	NA	NA
CASSLQGQGMGEQYF	TGTGCCAGCAGCTTACAAGGACAGGGGATGGGCGAGCAGTACTTC	TRBJ2-7	TRBV7-3	NA	TRBD1
CASSLEAFDEQFF	TGCGCCAGCAGCTTGGAAGCGTTTGATGAGCAGTTCTTC	TRBJ2-1	TRBV5-1	NA	NA
CASSQLRASSYNEQFF	TGCGCCAGCAGCCAATTGCGGGCTAGCTCCTACAATGAGCAGTTCTTC	TRBJ2-1	TRBV4-3	NA	NA
CAWIGQDSPWDEKLFF	TGTGCCTGGATCGGACAGGACTCTCCTTGGGATGAAAAACTGTTTTTT	TRBJ1-4	TRBV30	NA	TRBD1
CSGGTTFEQYF	TGCAGCGGCGGGACCACCTTCGAGCAGTACTTC	TRBJ2-7	TRBV29-1	NA	NA
CASSQVGTGEAFF	TGCGCCAGCAGCCAAGTTGGGACAGGTGAAGCTTTCTTT	TRBJ1-1	TRBV4-1	once	TRBD1
CASSLEGGGPLHF	TGCGCCAGCAGCTTGGAAGGGGGGGGACCCCTCCACTTT	TRBJ1-6	TRBV5-1	NA	NA
CASSRTSEGTGELFF	TGTGCCAGTAGCCGGACTAGCGAGGGGACCGGGGAGCTGTTTTTT	TRBJ2-2	TRBV19	NA	TRBD2
CASSSRPLAGGFTDTQYF	TGTGCCAGCAGCAGTCGCCCGCTAGCGGGAGGGTTCACAGATACGCAGTATTTT	TRBJ2-3	TRBV5-6	NA	TRBD2
CASSQAGLGNTLETQYF	TGCGCCAGCAGTCAGGCCGGACTAGGGAATACGTTGGAGACCCAGTACTTC	TRBJ2-5	TRBV5-1	NA	TRBD2
CASSENPGQGDIQYF	TGTGCCAGCAGTGAAAACCCGGGACAGGGGGACATTCAGTACTTC	TRBJ2-4	TRBV25-1	NA	TRBD1
CASSLVLFGQGASDTQYF	TGCGCCAGCAGCTTGGTACTCTTCGGACAGGGGGCTTCAGATACGCAGTATTTT	TRBJ2-3	TRBV5-1	many	TRBD1
CASSPTGRNTEAFF	TGTGCCAGCTCTCCGACAGGGCGTAACACTGAAGCTTTCTTT	TRBJ1-1	TRBV18	NA	TRBD1
CASSPPSLASGELFF	TGTGCCAGCTCACCACCGTCACTAGCGTCCGGGGAGCTGTTTTTT	TRBJ2-2	TRBV18	NA	TRBD2
CASSQAASETQYF	TGTGCCAGCAGCCAAGCGGCTAGCGAGACCCAGTACTTC	TRBJ2-5	TRBV3-1/TRBV3-2	NA	NA
CASSLGLMQTQYF	TGCGCCAGCAGCTTGGGACTGATGCAGACCCAGTACTTC	TRBJ2-5	TRBV5-1	once	NA
CASSQAGAYNEQFF	TGTGCCAGCAGCCAAGCGGGAGCCTACAATGAGCAGTTCTTC	TRBJ2-1	TRBV3-1/TRBV3-2	NA	NA
CASGQGSTEAFF	TGCGCCAGCGGACAGGGGAGCACTGAAGCTTTCTTT	TRBJ1-1	TRBV10-2	NA	TRBD1
CASTHGNGGPETQYF	TGTGCCAGCACCCACGGGAATGGCGGGCCAGAGACCCAGTACTTC	TRBJ2-5	TRBV27	few	NA
CASFDPQGPQETQYF	TGTGCCAGCTTCGACCCCCAGGGTCCCCAAGAGACCCAGTACTTC	TRBJ2-5	TRBV30	NA	NA
CASSGVGYGYTF	TGTGCCAGTAGCGGGGTGGGGTATGGCTACACCTTC	TRBJ1-2	TRBV19	NA	NA
CASTGRMTEAFF	TGTGCCAGCACAGGGCGGATGACTGAAGCTTTCTTT	TRBJ1-1	TRBV28	NA	NA
CASSPGLTTDTQYF	TGCGCCAGCAGCCCGGGACTCACAACAGATACGCAGTATTTT	TRBJ2-3	TRBV5-1	NA	NA
CASSPFEGANTIYF	TGTGCCAGCAGTCCGTTTGAGGGTGCAAACACCATATATTTT	TRBJ1-3	TRBV6-5	NA	NA
CASSLGGAQETQYF	TGCGCCAGCAGCTTGGGAGGAGCCCAAGAGACCCAGTACTTC	TRBJ2-5	TRBV5-1	NA	NA
CASSQRRGAEAFF	TGTGCCAGCAGCCAACGGAGGGGCGCTGAAGCTTTCTTT	TRBJ1-1	TRBV7-2	NA	NA
CASSLIGEGQPQHF	TGCGCCAGCAGCTTGATCGGAGAAGGCCAGCCCCAGCATTTT	TRBJ1-5	TRBV5-1	few	NA
CASSLGSGTNTGELFF	TGTGCCAGCAGCTTAGGTTCCGGGACGAACACCGGGGAGCTGTTTTTT	TRBJ2-2	TRBV13	NA	NA
CASAQGDSYNEQFF	TGCGCCAGCGCCCAGGGGGACTCCTACAATGAGCAGTTCTTC	TRBJ2-1	TRBV5-1	NA	TRBD1
CAWQGGAGSGNTIYF	TGTGCCTGGCAAGGGGGCGCCGGATCTGGAAACACCATATATTTT	TRBJ1-3	TRBV30	NA	TRBD1
CAWSFSGYGYTF	TGTGCCTGGAGTTTTTCAGGGTATGGCTACACCTTC	TRBJ1-2	TRBV30	NA	NA
CASSPNSGGSYEQYF	TGTGCCAGCTCACCAAATAGCGGGGGTTCCTACGAGCAGTACTTC	TRBJ2-7	TRBV18	few	TRBD2
CAWSPPGLAGVEQFF	TGTGCCTGGAGTCCGCCGGGACTAGCGGGGGTGGAGCAGTTCTTC	TRBJ2-1	TRBV30	NA	TRBD2
CASSQEPGTSTGELFF	TGTGCCAGCAGCCAAGAACCTGGGACTAGTACCGGGGAGCTGTTTTTT	TRBJ2-2	TRBV3-1/TRBV3-2	NA	TRBD2
CASGSIADTGSGYTF	TGTGCTAGTGGCTCTATCGCGGACACCGGGAGTGGCTACACCTTC	TRBJ1-2	TRBV12-5	NA	NA
CATSDFGRREVVEQFF	TGTGCCACCAGTGATTTTGGGCGCCGGGAGGTGGTTGAGCAGTTCTTC	TRBJ2-1	TRBV24-1	NA	TRBD2
CAWGPATTNEKLFF	TGTGCCTGGGGGCCTGCTACAACTAATGAAAAACTGTTTTTT	TRBJ1-4	TRBV30	NA	NA
CASSIDGVREKLFF	TGTGCCAGTAGTATAGACGGGGTCCGAGAAAAACTGTTTTTT	TRBJ1-4	TRBV19	NA	NA
CASSPIILDEQFF	TGTGCCAGCAGCCCTATAATCCTCGATGAGCAGTTCTTC	TRBJ2-1	TRBV7-6	NA	NA
CATRDSFNEKLFF	TGTGCCACCCGGGACAGTTTTAATGAAAAACTGTTTTTT	TRBJ1-4	TRBV19	NA	TRBD1